These 18 T cell receptor beta chains originate from one sample sequenced in a study of CD8 T cells in ankylosing spondylitis. TCRdb redid the calling of the 5' RACE reads with MiXCR, one entry per CDR3 protein. The table includes 250,000 or so distinct CDR3 sequences, over 9.5% detected once. Sequencing was carried out using blood, either unsorted or a sorted T cell fraction (not recorded which). Source of these receptors: a male donor with ankylosing spondylitis or in good health (not recorded which).

The sample holds many counts of this clonotype. The genes are TRBV5-1 and TRBJ2-1; the D gene could be TRBD1 or TRBD2 (5 bases each). Germline V gene lookup returns CDR1 SGHRS and CDR2 YFSETQ. Trimming cost V 3 bases and J 7 bases, with 20 bases left between them. The CDR3 is made up of 16 amino acids. The CDR3 is CASSYLQGESKNEQFF. CDR3 DNA sequence: TGCGCCAGCAGCTACCTTCAGGGAGAAAGTAAGAATGAGCAGTTCTTC.

This chain uses TRBV4-1 with TRBJ2-1; 9 bases align to TRBD2. This CDR3 comprises 16 residues. The junction had 10 bases not matched to a gene; V was cut back by 6 bases and J by 4 bases. Germline-derived CDR1 and CDR2 are MGHRA and YSYEKL. In DNA, the CDR3 is TGCGCCAGCAGGCCGACCACTAGCGGGCTATACAATGAGCAGTTCTTC. Amino acids: CASRPTTSGLYNEQFF.

This clonotype showed up just a few times. The chain has TRBV20-1 and TRBJ2-1; 8 nucleotides agree with TRBD2. Germline values: CDR1 DFQATT, CDR2 SNEGSKA (reference sequence). With 0 bases clipped from V and 7 bases from J, the junction kept 8 bases outside the gene matches. The length of the CDR3 is 15 residues. In DNA form, the CDR3 reads TGCAGTGCTAGAGATTGGCGGGGGGTAGGTAATGAGCAGTTCTTC. Translated: CSARDWRGVGNEQFF.

This clonotype was seen repeatedly, ten times or more. The J gene is TRBJ1-1, the V gene TRBV5-6; TRBD1 aligns across 7 bases. Trimming took 4 bases from V and 2 from J; bases not matched to a gene: 8. Germline V CDR1 and CDR2: SGHDT, YYEEEE. This CDR3 is built from 15 residues. The CDR3 DNA sequence: TGTGCCAGCAGCCGAGTAGGGACAGCAAACACTGAAGCTTTCTTT. It translates to CASSRVGTANTEAFF.

The chain carries TRBV4-1 and TRBJ1-3, with D maybe TRBD1 (5 bases). This CDR3 comprises 19 residues. Trimming took off 8 bases at V and 1 base at J, with 27 bases between the two ends. Germline lookup yields CDR1 MGHRA and CDR2 YSYEKL. CDR3 in amino acids: CASQRGPGFLPASGNTIYF. CDR3 in DNA: TGCGCCAGCCAGAGGGGCCCAGGGTTTCTGCCGGCTTCTGGAAACACCATATATTTT.

In the case of this clonotype: This may be a read error, as it is one base from a much larger clone. J is TRBJ1-1 and V is TRBV3-1; D is perhaps TRBD1 (6 bases). CDR1 is LGHDT and CDR2 is YNNKEL in the germline V gene (reference sequence). CDR3 size: 17 residues. DNA of the CDR3: TGTGCCAGCACCCAAGATGAGGGGGGAGGGCTGCGGACTGAAGCTTTCTTT. It translates to CASTQDEGGGLRTEAFF.

This clonotype was seen ten or more times. The gene calls are TRBV20-1 and TRBJ2-1; TRBD2 aligns across 11 bases. With 3 bases clipped from V and 7 bases from J, the junction kept 5 bases outside the gene matches. Per the germline V gene, CDR1 is DFQATT and CDR2 is SNEGSKA (reference sequence). There are 14 residues in the CDR3. The CDR3: CSARGVAGGNEQFF. The CDR3 region has the DNA TGCAGTGCTAGGGGAGTAGCGGGAGGGAATGAGCAGTTCTTC.

This clonotype was detected ten times or more. The chain is built from TRBV12-3 or TRBV12-4 and TRBJ1-2; no reliable D call. The V gene lost 2 bases and the J gene lost 6 bases, with 13 bases spanning the gap. The CDR3 length is 14 residues. This chain's CDR3 is CASSLQEGFHGYTF. The CDR3 DNA is TGTGCCAGCAGTTTACAAGAAGGGTTCCATGGCTACACCTTC.

The table lists this clonotype with many counts. The CDR3 region is CASSAAGGPPLNEQFF. In DNA form, the CDR3 reads TGTGCCAGCAGCGCCGCGGGAGGCCCTCCTCTTAATGAGCAGTTCTTC. V is TRBV21-1 and J is TRBJ2-1; the table's D call, TRBD2, was not checked against the DNA. TRBV21-1 is designated a pseudogene. CDR3 size: 16 residues.

This clonotype was observed a handful of times. The V gene is TRBV27, the J gene TRBJ2-7, with 7 bases fitting TRBD1. The length of the CDR3 is 16 residues. V lost 4 bases to trimming and J lost 0 bases; unmatched junction nucleotides: 9. Germline loops: CDR1 MNHEY, CDR2 SMNVEV (reference sequence). In nucleotides, the CDR3 is TGTGCCAGCAGTTCCATGGGACAGAATAGCTCCTACGAGCAGTACTTC. Amino acids: CASSSMGQNSSYEQYF.

V and J are TRBV29-1 and TRBJ2-1, with D tentatively TRBD2 (5 bases). V was pared by 3 bases and J by 6 bases, with 12 bases between. This CDR3 is 13 amino acids long. CDR1 SQVTM and CDR2 ANQGSEA come from the germline V gene. The CDR3 sequence is CSVEKARVNEQFF. In DNA, the CDR3 is TGCAGCGTTGAGAAGGCGCGGGTCAATGAGCAGTTCTTC.

This clonotype has at least ten counts. The chain employs TRBV5-1 and TRBJ1-1, with 9 bases identical to TRBD1. CDR3 length: 14 residues. V was pared by 6 bases and J by 4 bases, with 7 bases of the junction left unmatched. The V gene's germline CDR1 is SGHRS and CDR2 YFSETQ. Here the CDR3 DNA reads TGCGCCAGCACCACAGGGGGCGCGGTCACTGAAGCTTTCTTT. Protein sequence: CASTTGGAVTEAFF.

This chain uses TRBV5-1 with TRBJ2-3; D gene ambiguous. The CDR3 is made up of 14 amino acids. Trimming stripped 6 bases from V and 2 bases from J, with 13 bases between. Germline-derived CDR1 and CDR2 are SGHRS and YFSETQ. The CDR3 here is CASNVGRPTDTQYF. The CDR3 nucleotides read TGCGCCAGCAACGTTGGCCGCCCCACAGATACGCAGTATTTT.

V is TRBV30 and J is TRBJ1-1, with 11 bases identical to TRBD1. CDR3 size: 14 residues. V was pared by 4 bases and J by 3 bases, with 4 bases of the junction left unmatched. Germline CDR1 and CDR2: GTSNPN and SVGIG (reference sequence). The CDR3 sequence: CAWNGGQGDTEAFF. The CDR3 DNA follows: TGTGCCTGGAACGGGGGACAGGGGGACACTGAAGCTTTCTTT.

This clonotype was seen at least ten times. The rearrangement joins TRBV29-1 to TRBJ2-1; 7 nucleotides line up with TRBD2. Germline CDR1 and CDR2: SQVTM and ANQGSEA. The CDR3 spans 16 residues. V lost 3 bases to trimming and J lost 5 bases; unmatched junction nucleotides: 13. CDR3 bases: TGCAGCGTTGACAGTTTCCGCGGGAGAAGGGACAATGAGCAGTTCTTC. This codes for CSVDSFRGRRDNEQFF.

The gene calls are TRBV7-2 and TRBJ2-7, with 9 bases matching TRBD1. The CDR3 totals 16 residues. Germline-derived CDR1 and CDR2 are SGHTA and FQGNSA. After removal of 1 base from V and 2 bases from J, the junction contained 6 bases not matched to a gene. Written as DNA, the CDR3 is TGTGCCAGCAGCTTAGAAGGGGACAGGGTTCCCTACGAGCAGTACTTC. It encodes CASSLEGDRVPYEQYF.

This clonotype has only one observation. The rearrangement joins TRBV20-1 to TRBJ2-5; D remains unclear. Trimming stripped 0 bases from V and 5 bases from J, with 4 bases between. In germline, CDR1 is DFQATT, CDR2 SNEGSKA (reference sequence). This CDR3 is built from 11 residues. The DNA for the CDR3 is TGCAGTGCTAGAGATACGGAGACCCAGTACTTC. Its translation: CSARDTETQYF.

This clonotype has at least ten counts. The chain has TRBV5-1 and TRBJ2-3, with D perhaps matching TRBD2 (5 bases). V was pared by 3 bases and J by 3 bases, with 20 bases between. This CDR3 comprises 17 residues. Germline CDR1 and CDR2: SGHRS and YFSETQ. The DNA of the CDR3 is TGCGCCAGCAGCTCTCCTCTTTCGGACTTGCAAACAGATACGCAGTATTTT. It encodes CASSSPLSDLQTDTQYF.